Listed below are T cell receptor beta chains from one sample, sequenced in a study of response to subunit inactivated influenza vaccine. TCRdb redid the calling of the RT-PCR reads with MiXCR, one entry per CDR3 protein. The profile shows over 450,000 distinct CDR3 sequences, roughly 13% of them singletons. The material was PBMCs from blood, obtained roughly 48 days after vaccination. The receptors originated from a man aged 50 to 60 who received an inactivated influenza vaccine. Both conserved end residues are part of each CDR3.

V	J	CDR3
TRBV6-5	TRBJ2-5	CASSYSTGTQYF
TRBV10-3	TRBJ2-4	CAISQGVIQYF
TRBV3-1	TRBJ2-1	CASSQDGANEQFF
TRBV27	TRBJ2-3	CASSLFPPGAPHTDTQYF
TRBV5-1	TRBJ2-1	CASSPGDYNEQFF
TRBV7-2	TRBJ2-1	CASSQRAYSYNEQFF
TRBV6-2/TRBV6-3	TRBJ2-3	CASTRGLAEWGTQYF
TRBV18	TRBJ1-1	CASSPGLADTEAFF
TRBV5-1	TRBJ2-7	CASSMGLAAFGEQYF
TRBV29-1	TRBJ2-7	CSVVFGQREQYF
TRBV12-3/TRBV12-4	TRBJ2-7	CASSLRGSHEQYF
TRBV12-3/TRBV12-4	TRBJ2-3	CASSAVPSTDTQYF
TRBV28	TRBJ1-4	CASRNLDRGMGRGEKLFF
TRBV12-3/TRBV12-4	TRBJ1-2	CASSRDDRILDGYTF
TRBV7-9	TRBJ2-3	CASSLARGRSDTQYF
TRBV20-1	TRBJ2-3	CSAIRTSGPPDTQYF